This TCR beta chain originates from a study of shared clonotypes between healthy human individuals. Study information: Donors had three CD4 naive, three CD4 memory, two CD8 naive and one CD8 memory plate apiece. Points from the study as a whole: Memory subsets generally showed lower estimated richness than naive subsets.

Regarding this clone: Its antigen is unidentified.

V dropped 0 bases and J dropped 1; count of bases not matched to a gene: 3. Per the germline V gene, CDR1 is LGHNA and CDR2 is YNFKEQ. This CDR3 region has 16 residues. The donor population consisted of healthy HIV-negative adults with no recent acute infections or vaccinations. TCRdb's copy holds only in-frame clones and misses some; the assay was immunoSEQ multiplex PCR. This sample has approximately 2,300,000 clones, with around 92% found just once. The chain uses TRBV4-2 and TRBJ2-1; TRBD2 aligns across 7 bases. This TCR came from a man aged 18 to 30 in good health. Some clones in this sample may be carry-over from other donors' samples. The sample comprised naive CD4+ T cells from PBMCs. Stated subset: CD45RA+ positively selected. The CDR3, as DNA: TGTGCCAGCAGCCAAGAGGGGGGGTATTCCTACAATGAGCAGTTCTTC. Translating it yields CASSQEGGYSYNEQFF.